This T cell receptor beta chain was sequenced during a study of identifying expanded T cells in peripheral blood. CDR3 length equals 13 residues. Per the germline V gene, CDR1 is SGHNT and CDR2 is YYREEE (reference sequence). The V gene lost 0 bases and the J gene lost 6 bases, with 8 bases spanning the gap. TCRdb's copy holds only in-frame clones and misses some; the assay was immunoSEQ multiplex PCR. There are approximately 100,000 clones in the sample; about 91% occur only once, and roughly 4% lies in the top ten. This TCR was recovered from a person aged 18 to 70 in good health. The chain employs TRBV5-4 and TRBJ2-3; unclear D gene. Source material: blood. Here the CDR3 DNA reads TGTGCCAGCAGCTTGGTAGGTGCGGATACGCAGTATTTT. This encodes CASSLVGADTQYF.